This TCR beta chain was retrieved from a study of blood T cell repertoires in COVID-19. Study summary: Sources were T cells, B-cell-depleted T cells, or PBMCs; the material itself was cDNA or gDNA.

The repertoire was sequenced with immunoSEQ multiplex PCR; TCRdb's copy has only in-frame clones and lacks some. The data hold roughly 200,000 clones, with 86% observed a single time. Adults between about 18 and 95 years of age took part from fewer than 30 US areas. This clone was recorded a few times. The CDR3 loop spans 10 amino acids. The germline V and J ends were trimmed by 7 bases and 6 bases, with 6 bases remaining between them. Germline assignment: CDR1 MGHDK and CDR2 SYGVNS. This chain joins TRBV25-1 and TRBJ1-1; D unclear. The sample comprised PBMCs or T cells enriched from blood (not recorded which). The source of this sequence is a man aged 40-49 years with acute COVID-19. The chain's CDR3 is CASIGSEAFF. The CDR3 nucleotides read TGTGCCAGCATCGGGTCTGAAGCTTTCTTT. The full variable domain, its missing parts supplied by reference TRBV25-1 and TRBJ1-1, is EADIYQTPRYLVIGTGKKITLECSQTMGHDKMYWYQQDPGMELHLIHYSYGVNSTEKGDLSSESTVSRIRTEHFPLTLESARPSHTSQYLCASIGSEAFFGQGTRLTVV.